The T cell receptor beta chain under discussion was sequenced for a study of chemoradiotherapy in HPV16-positive cancers. The wider study: Functional T-cell assays on a couple of HPV16-positive patients' cells defined candidate HPV-specific clones and common TCR motifs.

Samples were taken several times over chemoradiotherapy. The germline V gene has CDR1 LGHNA and CDR2 YSLEER. CDR3 size: 15 residues. Trimming took off 0 bases at V and 0 bases at J, with 8 bases between the two ends. Assay: immunoSEQ multiplex PCR; the TCRdb copy retains only in-frame clones and omits some. The sample includes approximately 2,500 clones, more than 75% seen only once; the top ten take approximately 3%. The sample consisted of tumor tissue, taken from a patient who underwent chemoradiotherapy. The receptor was isolated from a human donor with HPV-associated anogenital cancer. This rearrangement joins TRBV4-3 to TRBJ1-1; D gene uncertain. The DNA of the CDR3 is TGCGCCAGCAGCCAAGACGGCCCATTGAACACTGAAGCTTTCTTT. Protein product: CASSQDGPLNTEAFF.